The 19 T cell receptor beta chains in this list originate from one sample, sequenced in a study of CD8+ T cells in alopecia areata (dated by TCRdb to between 2018 and 2020). To prepare the library, the immunoSEQ multiplex PCR assay was applied. RNA was extracted from all samples and reverse transcribed into cDNA as template for TCR sequencing. The immuneACCESS repertoire file appears here via TCRdb, limited to in-frame rearrangements. These files lack a portion of the clones; in checked studies, under half of the deficit traces to unresolved V genes, and the cause of the others is not known. The table notes around 290,000 clones here, none of them singletons. The ten largest clones add up to roughly 1.2% of the sample. Pooled mouse cutaneous lymph node cells were stained for CD4, CD8alpha, NKG2D, NKG2ACE and other markers and were then sorted on a BD Influx. The specimen was CD4+ T cells sorted from a lymph node. These receptors were obtained from a C3H/HeJ mouse with alopecia areata. The mouse line in question has MHC haplotype H2-k.

This clone was recorded a few times. Gene and germline names: mouse. The read terminates 4 residues before the CDR3 end, so the remaining end is supplied by the germline J gene. The gene calls are TRBV1 and TRBJ2-4; D gene unclear. This CDR3 contains 13 residues. The germline CDR1 and CDR2 sequences are NSQYPW and LRSPGD (reference sequence). The CDR3 region is CTCSAVWKNTLYF. CDR3 DNA (partial): TGCACCTGCAGTGCAGTCTGGAAAAAC.

As to this clone: Gene and germline names: mouse. With the read ending 4 residues before the CDR3 end, the germline J gene is used to fill in that end. This chain links TRBV14 with TRBJ2-7; 8 bases match TRBD2. This CDR3 has 13 amino acids. Germline V gene sequence: CDR1 SGHDT, CDR2 FRDEAV. V gave up 4 bases and J gave up 3 bases; unmatched junction bases: 3. CDR3 region: CASSRTGSYEQYF. CDR3 DNA (partial): TGTGCCAGCAGTCGGACTGGGAGCTAT.

Regarding this clone: Gene names denote mouse genes. The observed sequence ends 4 residues before the CDR3 terminus, with the missing tail filled in from the germline J gene. Different DNA sequences within this sample yield the same CDR3. The V and J genes are TRBV5 and TRBJ1-2; 10 bases match TRBD1. This CDR3 spans 16 amino acids. Germline V CDR1 and CDR2: LGHNA, YNLKQL (reference sequence). Unmatched junction bases numbered 3, after V lost 0 bases and J lost 2 bases. The CDR3 DNA, read in part, is TGTGCCAGCAGCCAAGATAGGGGACAGGGGAACTCC. Its translation: CASSQDRGQGNS. The whole CDR3 sequence reads CASSQDRGQGNSDYTF.

On this clone: Gene names and germline refer to mouse. The read finishes 4 residues shy of the CDR3 end, and the germline J gene is used to complete it. This rearrangement joins TRBV13-1 to TRBJ2-5; 7 bases agree with TRBD1. This CDR3 region has 16 residues. CDR1 and CDR2 from the germline V gene are NSHNY and SYGAGN. The junction had 11 bases not matched to a gene; V was cut back by 7 bases and J by 0 bases. CDR3 DNA (partial): TGTGCCAGCGTCCAGTCCTCAGGGGGTAACCAAGAC. Its translation: CASVQSSGGNQD. The entire CDR3 protein reads CASVQSSGGNQDTQYF.

This clone was counted between two and nine times. The gene symbols are mouse symbols. The sequenced fragment ends 4 residues before the CDR3 boundary, so the rest is inferred from the germline J gene. The chain links TRBV31 to TRBJ2-5; D is unresolved. CDR1 and CDR2 (germline): GKSSPN, SITVG. The CDR3 is 13 residues long. Trimming pared 5 bases from V and 0 bases from J, leaving 9 bases between. The CDR3 bases that were read are TGTGCCTGGGGCCCAGGCAACCAAGAC. Its protein is CAWGPGNQD. The CDR3 as a whole reads CAWGPGNQDTQYF.

Details on this clone: Gene names are the mouse ones. The read terminates 4 residues ahead of where the CDR3 ends, so the germline J gene completes it. J is TRBJ2-5 and V is TRBV13-3; the match to TRBD2 covers 11 bases. CDR1 NNHDY and CDR2 SYVADS come from the germline V gene. The CDR3 contains 13 residues. CDR3 bases read: TGTGCCAGCAAGACTGGGGGGGAAGAC. Translating gives CASKTGGED. Given in full, the CDR3 is CASKTGGEDTQYF. The entire variable domain, with the rest obtained from reference TRBV13-3 and TRBJ2-5, is as follows: EAAVTQSPRSKVAVTGGKVTLSCHQTNNHDYMYWYRQDTGHGLRLIHYSYVADSTEKGDIPDGYKASRPSQENFSLILELASLSQTAVYFCASKTGGEDTQYFGPGTRLLVL.

Concerning this clone itself: Genes here carry mouse names. The DNA ends 4 residues before the CDR3 does, and the rest of the CDR3 is filled in from the germline J gene. The sample has other DNA sequences that encode this CDR3 too. V gene TRBV13-1 combines with J gene TRBJ2-5; TRBD2 agrees at 7 bases. Per germline, CDR1 NSHNY and CDR2 SYGAGN. V was clipped by 2 bases and J by 2 bases; unmatched bases: 2. The CDR3 sequence is 14 residues long. The CDR3 region is CASSELGVQDTQYF. The part of the CDR3 DNA that was read is TGTGCCAGCAGTGAGCTGGGGGTCCAAGAC.

This clone has just a few counts. Gene names and germline refer to mouse. The CDR3 is cut off 4 residues early in the read; its end comes from the germline J gene. The chain joins TRBV19 to TRBJ2-3, with 12 bases aligning to TRBD2. With 5 bases clipped from V and 2 bases from J, the junction kept 9 bases outside the gene matches. There are 17 residues in the CDR3. Germline V gene data show CDR1 as FNHDT and CDR2 as SITEND (reference sequence). The sequenced CDR3 bases are TGTGCCAGCAGGTCTCCTCGGGACTGGGGGGCTGCAGAA. It translates to CASRSPRDWGAAE. The CDR3 in full is CASRSPRDWGAAETLYF.

A word on this clone: A clone one base away is much larger, so this may be a read error. The gene symbols are mouse symbols. The read terminates 4 residues before the CDR3 end, so the remaining end is supplied by the germline J gene. Other DNA sequences from this sample encode an identical CDR3 as well. V is TRBV13-1 and J is TRBJ1-1; possibly TRBD1 for D (6 bases). The CDR3 extends over 13 amino acids. The V end lost 5 bases, the J end lost 1 base, and 9 bases lay between the germline ends. Germline V gene sequence: CDR1 NSHNY, CDR2 SYGAGN. The DNA read from the CDR3 is TGTGCCAGCAGCCCACAGGGGAACACA. Its protein product is CASSPQGNT. The whole CDR3 reads CASSPQGNTEVFF.

This clone was observed a few times. Genes and germline are mouse. The read ends 4 residues shy of where the CDR3 ends; the end is completed using the germline J gene. The chain couples TRBV13-1 to TRBJ2-1; 7 bases map to TRBD2. The CDR3 spans 15 residues. With V trimmed by 0 bases and J by 3 bases, 3 bases remained unmatched. The germline CDR1 and CDR2 sequences are NSHNY and SYGAGN. CDR3 DNA (partial): TGTGCCAGCAGTGATGATGGGGGGAGCTATGCT. This encodes CASSDDGGSYA. The whole CDR3 sequence is CASSDDGGSYAEQFF.

Points on this clone: The gene names here belong to mouse. The CDR3 is cut off 4 residues early in the read; its end comes from the germline J gene. This chain joins TRBV19 and TRBJ2-5, with D hard to call. The CDR3 has 15 residues. Germline values: CDR1 FNHDT, CDR2 SITEND (reference sequence). The DNA read from the CDR3 is TGTGCCAGCAGTATTCCCGATCCAAGAGGAGAC. Its translation is CASSIPDPRGD. In full, the CDR3 is CASSIPDPRGDTQYF.

Turning to this clone: These gene names are mouse names. Sequencing ends 4 residues short of the CDR3 end; the germline J gene provides the rest. The chain has TRBV13-1 and TRBJ2-3, with D perhaps TRBD2 (6 bases). Germline V CDR1 and CDR2: NSHNY, SYGAGN. Trimming removed 3 bases at V and 0 bases at J, with 14 bases between. This CDR3 is built from 16 residues. The CDR3 sequence: CASSGGLFSSAETLYF. The sequenced part of the CDR3 DNA is TGTGCCAGCAGTGGGGGACTTTTTTCTAGTGCAGAA.

This clone was detected only a few times. Mouse gene names and germline throughout. The sequenced fragment ends 4 residues before the CDR3 boundary, so the rest is inferred from the germline J gene. The chain combines TRBV1 with TRBJ1-2, with D uncertain. Germline V lookup: CDR1 NSQYPW, CDR2 LRSPGD (reference sequence). V shed 4 bases and J shed 0 bases, with 12 bases lying between them. The CDR3 is 15 amino acids. This CDR3 is CTCSGAQSANSDYTF. Partial CDR3 DNA: TGCACCTGCAGTGGAGCACAGAGTGCAAACTCC.

This clone has more than one count but fewer than ten. Mouse gene names apply. Other nucleotide sequences in the sample specify the same CDR3. CDR3 region: CASSPGTSAETLYF. Partial CDR3 DNA: TGTGCCAGCAGCCCGGGGACAAGTGCAGAA. The chain carries TRBV5 and TRBJ2-3; tentatively, D is TRBD1 (6 bases). The observed sequence ends 4 residues before the CDR3 terminus, with the missing tail filled in from the germline J gene. The CDR3 consists of 14 residues. Germline loops: CDR1 LGHNA, CDR2 YNLKQL (reference sequence). V lost 4 bases and J lost 0, with 8 bases in between.

The table lists this clone with a few counts. Mouse gene names and germline throughout. The CDR3 is cut off 4 residues early in the read; its end comes from the germline J gene. At the DNA level, this CDR3 is encoded by other sequences in the same sample as well. The chain couples TRBV13-2 to TRBJ2-1, with 7 positions matching TRBD2. The CDR3 is made up of 14 amino acids. The junction had 0 bases not matched to a gene; V was cut back by 2 bases and J by 1 base. The V gene's germline CDR1 is NNHNN and CDR2 SYGAGS (reference sequence). The CDR3 bases that were read are TGTGCCAGCGGTGAGACTGGGAACTATGCT. It yields the protein CASGETGNYA. The complete CDR3 sequence is CASGETGNYAEQFF.

A remark on this clone: The listed genes are named as in mouse. The read gets to within 4 residues of the CDR3 end, and the germline J gene fills in the rest. The V gene is TRBV5, the J gene TRBJ2-5, with a weak D call TRBD2 (5 bases). CDR3 length equals 15 residues. Germline CDR1 and CDR2: LGHNA and YNLKQL (reference sequence). The CDR3 sequence is CASSQELSWADTQYF. CDR3 DNA, as far as it was read: TGTGCCAGCAGCCAAGAGCTGAGCTGGGCGGAC.

This clone was recorded a few times. Gene names and germline refer to mouse. Coverage ceases 4 residues before the CDR3 finishes, and the germline J gene fills in the end. This sample includes further DNA sequences coding for the same CDR3. This chain links TRBV13-2 with TRBJ2-1, with D maybe TRBD1 (5 bases). CDR3 size: 15 residues. Trimming took 0 bases from V and 3 from J, leaving 10 bases between them. Per germline, CDR1 NNHNN and CDR2 SYGAGS (reference sequence). CDR3 protein: CASGDAGQGYAEQFF. Partial CDR3 DNA: TGTGCCAGCGGTGATGCCGGCCAGGGCTATGCT.

This clone turned up a few times. Germline and genes here are mouse. Read coverage stops 4 residues before the CDR3 terminus; the germline J gene supplies the remainder. The rearrangement uses TRBV13-1 and TRBJ2-7; D perhaps matches TRBD1 (6 bases). This CDR3 contains 14 residues. The ends were cut back, 1 base at V and 3 bases at J, with 11 bases in the middle. Germline CDR1 and CDR2: NSHNY and SYGAGN. The CDR3 spells CASSDRDTLYEQYF. The part of the CDR3 DNA that was read is TGTGCCAGCAGTGATCGGGACACCCTCTAT.

Only a few counts were recorded for this clone. Gene names are the mouse ones. Coverage ceases 4 residues before the CDR3 finishes, and the germline J gene fills in the end. V usage is TRBV13-1 and J usage is TRBJ1-1; D is possibly TRBD1 (5 bases). The length of the CDR3 is 13 residues. Germline CDR1 reads NSHNY; CDR2 reads SYGAGN. CDR3 DNA, as far as it was read: TGTGCCAGCAGTGATGAGGGGTTCGCA. This translates into CASSDEGFA. The whole CDR3 sequence reads CASSDEGFAEVFF.